Listed below are T cell receptor beta chains from one sample, sequenced in a study of blood T cells in healthy people across ages. MiXCR was run by TCRdb on the 5' RACE reads, yielding one entry per CDR3 protein. The data show roughly 800,000 distinct CDR3 sequences, around 24% seen once. These data were also reused for a study on T cells of mothers and their children.

The sequenced sample was blood. The origin of the receptors is a boy aged 10-17 years in good health. Both conserved end residues are trimmed from each CDR3. The D gene is left open where the match is weak.

v_call,d_call,j_call,cdr3_aa
TRBV5-4,TRBD1,-,ASSWNPRQGPYNEQF
TRBV11-1,TRBD2,TRBJ2-1,ASTPTSGLIRNEQF
TRBV11-2,-,TRBJ1-1,ASSLGSTANTEAF
TRBV14,-,TRBJ2-1,ASSQDRGRREQF
TRBV11-2,-,TRBJ1-1,ASSTDTNTEAF
TRBV30,TRBD2,TRBJ2-3,AWTPPEGLGVTDTQY
TRBV27,-,TRBJ2-7,ASSLSYRKSYEQY
TRBV10-3,-,TRBJ1-2,AISESRGDNYGYT
TRBV5-1,TRBD1,TRBJ2-5,ASSSRDRGETQY
TRBV29-1,-,TRBJ2-5,SVATSRETQY
TRBV6-1,TRBD2,-,ASRLLAGGSYNEQF
TRBV11-1,-,TRBJ2-2,ASSFRRAGANTGELF
TRBV5-1,-,TRBJ2-1,ASSLADDSGPEF
TRBV5-1,-,TRBJ2-3,ASSARQSDTQY
TRBV29-1,TRBD1,TRBJ2-3,SVVDRLDTQY
TRBV29-1,TRBD2,TRBJ2-7,SVNGLAGGSYEQY
TRBV18,TRBD2,-,ASSPPRLAGGDEQF
TRBV12-5,-,TRBJ2-2,ASGLDTATGELF
TRBV20-1,-,TRBJ2-3,SAREDWDTQY
TRBV6-1,-,TRBJ2-5,ASSTDPVQETQY
TRBV20-1,-,TRBJ2-7,SAGIPQQPPSTWRQY
TRBV2,-,TRBJ2-1,ASSVDRSGNEQF
TRBV5-1,-,TRBJ1-1,ASRLVQGFWTEAF
TRBV20-1,-,TRBJ1-1,SARVGGGRTEAF
TRBV11-3,-,TRBJ2-1,ASSLDRSSYNEHF
TRBV4-1,TRBD2,TRBJ2-3,ASSPEGAGALGTDTQY
TRBV5-1,-,TRBJ2-1,ASSPIRGTYNEQF
TRBV20-1,TRBD2,TRBJ2-1,SARSGLAEQF
TRBV15,-,TRBJ1-1,ATAPGNTEAF
TRBV10-3,TRBD1,TRBJ2-2,AITDRAGELF
TRBV5-1,TRBD1,TRBJ1-6,ATSTGGADSPLH
TRBV4-1,TRBD1,TRBJ2-7,ASSQGTGGNSYEQY
TRBV4-2,-,TRBJ2-6,ASSQEWAGANVLT
TRBV6-6,-,TRBJ2-1,ASSYRGGHNEQF
TRBV3-1,-,TRBJ1-2,ASSQDWEGSYGYT
TRBV27,TRBD2,TRBJ2-7,ASSLSVAGIVYEHY
TRBV3-1,-,TRBJ2-3,ASSHLFGGDNTDTQY
TRBV6-5,-,TRBJ2-7,ASSYKGDEQY
TRBV29-1,TRBD2,TRBJ2-7,SVENGTSFRQLEQY
TRBV27,-,TRBJ1-1,ASKVGGATEAF
TRBV28,TRBD1,TRBJ1-4,ASRRQGGLWNEKLF
TRBV3-1,TRBD1,TRBJ1-6,ASSQIGQVPNSPLH
TRBV21-1,-,TRBJ1-2,ASSKPSRAYGYT
TRBV29-1,-,TRBJ2-5,SVSLPGLQETQY
TRBV11-2,-,TRBJ1-1,ASSLRGRGTEAF
TRBV10-2,-,TRBJ2-7,ASRGGGMEQY
TRBV7-9,-,-,ASSSLGQTYEQY
TRBV7-9,TRBD1,TRBJ2-5,ASSSRSTGGLQETQY
TRBV9,TRBD1,TRBJ1-1,ASSVMGQGSGTEAF
TRBV11-2,-,TRBJ1-2,ASSPTRTPPNYGYT
TRBV29-1,-,TRBJ1-1,SATLGRTNTEAF